The rows below give T cell receptor beta chains drawn from one sample of a study of blood T cell repertoires in COVID-19. Produced via immunoSEQ multiplex PCR; TCRdb's table is partial and in-frame only. The table lists roughly 100,000 clones, roughly 80% of them singletons. The sequencing sample was made of peripheral blood. Receptors were obtained from a woman in her 70s with acute or convalescent COVID-19. CDR3s include the opening cysteine and the closing phenylalanine or tryptophan. Fields, in order: V gene, CDR3 protein.

TRBV15	CATSKSRGNQPQHF
TRBV5-4	CASSLSTNYGYTF
TRBV6-5	CASRLGQGLFEAFF
TRBV30	CAGFRTSSSYNEQFF
TRBV6-2/TRBV6-3	CASSWTWNEQFF
TRBV7-6	CASSTQTSGEQFF
TRBV10-3	CAISDRDRSGNTEAFF
TRBV24-1	CATSDPNSGGFYNEQFF
TRBV19	CASSVSGPYEQYF
TRBV5-5	CASSLEVDTDTQYF
TRBV11-2	CASSRDNYSNQPQHF
TRBV3-1/TRBV3-2	CASSQETISGKETQYF
TRBV30	CAWRTAGASTGELFF
TRBV30	CAWSGISGSPLHF
TRBV4-1	CASSQVKGPGEKLFF
TRBV2	CASSEAGGQGGAFF
TRBV5-6	CASSLGLTSGGQETQYF
TRBV2	CASSIIRENEQFF
TRBV6-5	CASSYSGGDQPQHF
TRBV27	CASRAGTGGMSQPQHF
TRBV24-1	CATSDQKTGTSGGSYNEQFF
TRBV30	CAWSQTGTGGGRTEAFF
TRBV5-1	CASRPGPGQGTEAFF
TRBV10-3	CAISLQGNTGELFF
TRBV11-1	CASSPPDRGWDYGYTF
TRBV7-2	CASSPGQGVHNEQFF
TRBV2	CASVGHFSGANVLTF
TRBV4-1	CASSQVPSGGINEQFF
TRBV7-9	CASSLGRDTWHF
TRBV6-6	CASSTPGETYGYTF
TRBV21-1	CASSLMLYTSGEGRDTQYF
TRBV5-4	CASSRAPGQATQYF
TRBV3-1/TRBV3-2	CASSPNRDRGGYGYTF
TRBV7-8	CASSLGPRAQETQYF
TRBV7-2	CASAQTGPYEQYF
TRBV7-2	CASSLAASGTYEQYF
TRBV5-6	CASSLSLETQYF
TRBV19	CASSITGTGPGVMHF
TRBV30	CAWSFFWRTGFSKAFF
TRBV5-5	CASSDNRPNLGNTIYF
TRBV28	CASRGTGVYEQYF
TRBV9	CASSVEPGAYNSPLHF
TRBV12-3/TRBV12-4	CASSFRGTEAFF
TRBV6-5	CASSPRAGDYGYTF
TRBV3-1/TRBV3-2	CASSQVGDTIYF
TRBV5-4	CASSKTGGGGYTF
TRBV10-3	CAISESSGQLYNEQFF
TRBV15	CATSGGGGSTEAFF